The 4 T cell receptor beta chains below were found in one sample sequenced in a study of T cell responses to AZD1222 COVID-19 vaccine. TCRdb's table, derived via immunoSEQ multiplex PCR, lists solely in-frame clones and lacks some. Here the sample spans approximately 200,000 clones, almost 95% being singletons. Specimen: peripheral blood, collected on day 0 of AZD1222 vaccination. These receptors all come from an adult in good health.

V and J are TRBV5-1 and TRBJ1-2; D is possibly TRBD1 (6 bases). The CDR3 runs 15 residues. The V and J ends lost 0 bases and 2 bases respectively, with 11 bases between them. Germline V gene data show CDR1 as SGHRS and CDR2 as YFSETQ. CDR3 in amino acids: CASSLDLGGNYGYTF. Here the CDR3 DNA reads TGCGCCAGCAGCTTGGATCTAGGGGGAAACTATGGCTACACCTTC.

This clone was picked up a small number of times. V and J are TRBV24-1 and TRBJ2-2, with a weak D call TRBD2 (5 bases). This CDR3 has 17 amino acids. With 6 bases removed from V and 3 bases from J, the gap between germline ends came to 19 bases. Per the germline V gene, CDR1 is KGHDR and CDR2 is SFDVKD. The CDR3 loop is CATSLRGATTHTGELFF. CDR3 bases: TGTGCCACCAGTTTGAGAGGAGCGACTACACACACCGGGGAGCTGTTTTTT.

The genes are TRBV5-1 and TRBJ2-1, with D possibly matching TRBD1 (6 bases). CDR1 SGHRS and CDR2 YFSETQ come from the germline V gene. V was cut by 3 bases and J by 8 bases, with 12 bases left in between. The CDR3 totals 13 residues. This chain's CDR3 is CASSWLQGDEQFF. The CDR3 coding sequence is TGCGCCAGCAGCTGGCTACAGGGTGATGAGCAGTTCTTC.

The rearrangement joins TRBV4-1 to TRBJ1-6; the D gene is possibly TRBD1 (6 bases). Trimming removed 6 bases at V and 10 bases at J, with 22 bases between. The CDR3 contains 16 residues. Germline V lookup: CDR1 MGHRA, CDR2 YSYEKL. CDR3 DNA sequence: TGCGCCAGCAGAGAGGGAATGGCCAGGGGCAGGTCACCCCTCCACTTT. It codes for CASREGMARGRSPLHF.